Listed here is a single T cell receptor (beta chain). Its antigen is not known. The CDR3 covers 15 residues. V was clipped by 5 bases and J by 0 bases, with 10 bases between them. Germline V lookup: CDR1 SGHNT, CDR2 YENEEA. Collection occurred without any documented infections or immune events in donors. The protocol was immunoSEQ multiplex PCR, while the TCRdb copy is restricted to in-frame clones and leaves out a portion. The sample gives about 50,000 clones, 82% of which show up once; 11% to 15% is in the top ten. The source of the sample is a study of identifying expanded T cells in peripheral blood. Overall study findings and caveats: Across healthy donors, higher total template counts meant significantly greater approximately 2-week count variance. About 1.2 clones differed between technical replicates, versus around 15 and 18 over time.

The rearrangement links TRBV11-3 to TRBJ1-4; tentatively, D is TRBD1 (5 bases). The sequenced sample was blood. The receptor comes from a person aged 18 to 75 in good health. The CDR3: CASSTQGPTNEKLFF. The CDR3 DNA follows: TGTGCCAGCAGCACTCAGGGCCCAACTAATGAAAAACTGTTTTTT.